This TCR beta chain was observed in a study of blood T cell repertoires in COVID-19 (dated by TCRdb to the early 2020s). In the study overall: Samples from collaborators originated in the United States, Italy and Spain and spanned both the acute and convalescent phases of COVID-19. The material from the prospective study consisted of cDNA or gDNA derived from T cells, B-cell-depleted T cells, or PBMCs. The dataset comprised deeply sampled blood TCRbeta repertoires from subjects exposed to, actively infected with, or recovered from COVID-19. A freely available public database, intended as a resource for researchers studying the immune response to SARS-CoV-2, is where the repertoires were released. Samples were obtained from the ongoing ImmuneRACE study (first 160 participants) and from 1,200 or so subjects provided by 6 global collaborators. A de-identified subject ID, COVID-19 status, age in years and sex were almost always included in the sample metadata. Where HLA class I and class II types were available, the types were taken from metadata supplied by the sample provider, not from assay-based typing.

CDR1 and CDR2, per the germline V gene (reference sequence), are MNHEY and SMNVEV. The germline V and J ends show losses of 3 bases and 1 base respectively, and no gene match explains 4 bases of the junction. The CDR3, from cysteine to phenylalanine, totals 15 residues. Kept here is only the CDR3 DNA, which spans 45 bases and is read in frame from base 1. Comment on this clone: Its antigen is currently not known. There are no base qualities to consult, and no much larger clone falls within one base.

Participants in the prospective study were enrolled through a virtual design, were aged 18 to 89 years, and lived in 24 United States geographic areas. In the prospective study, cohorts were assigned on the basis of participant-reported clinical history obtained from a screening survey and a study questionnaire. For ImmuneRACE Cohort 3, a participant was defined as recovered based on two consecutive negative NP/OP PCR tests, clearance by a healthcare professional, or resolution of symptoms. Each participant in the prospective study had whole blood, serum and a nasopharyngeal or oropharyngeal swab collected by mobile phlebotomists. Prospective study participants could optionally give additional blood draws and questionnaires over an approximately 2-month period. Before DNA extraction, blood samples from the prospective study were shipped at room temperature or frozen. The immunoSEQ Assay, a bias-controlled multiplex PCR, was used to amplify TCRbeta CDR3 regions from genomic DNA. The paper's data handling went like this. The number of nucleated cells in each sample was estimated by amplification of reference gene primers within the assay. To quantify the absolute abundance of each unique TCRbeta CDR3 rearrangement, sequence reads were collapsed and filtered. For each sample, productive Simpson clonality was calculated by taking the square root of Simpson's diversity index across productive rearrangements. In its TCRdb copy, this immuneACCESS table keeps in-frame sequences only and misses some clones. Where compared with another copy, unresolved V genes explain less than half of these, and the others have no known cause. V and J calls and clone size follow that table, whereas D and trimming were derived from the DNA. The table for this sample lists about 170,000 clones; 89% of them were counted only once. The ten biggest clones cover roughly 0.8% of the sample.

Overall study outcomes, separate from this receptor: How much clinical and demographic metadata was included differed by source and by participant, and the metadata was provided uncurated.

The V gene is TRBV27 and the J gene is TRBJ2-5; 8 central nucleotides agree with TRBD2. Sequencing used PBMCs or T cells enriched from blood (not recorded which). The source is a woman aged 18-29 years who had recovered from COVID-19. The nucleotides read TGTGCCAGCAGTTTGGCGGGAGGCCTCCAAGAGACCCAGTACTTC. It encodes CASSLAGGLQETQYF.